This T cell receptor beta chain came from a study of T-cell reconstitution after alpha-beta-depleted transplantation in children. Study-wide points: Fresh T-cell production supplied most of the T-cell counts and diversity seen one year after transplant. After transplant, at about two months, alpha-beta T cells were reportedly derived from several hundred expanded graft clones. Surviving recipient cells, namely T cells and thymic progenitors, were the source of high day-60 TCRbeta diversity in some patients.

Trimming took off 6 bases at V and 0 bases at J, with 14 bases between the two ends. The CDR3 runs 16 residues. A TCRbeta library incorporating unique molecular identifiers was prepared. MiXCR, applied by TCRdb to the PCR reads, yields one record per CDR3 protein. The table shows fewer than 550,000 distinct CDR3 sequences, with approximately 10% occurring only once. This clonotype was found many times. The antigen remains undetermined. The sequenced sample was PBMCs, obtained before TCRalphabeta/CD19-depleted stem cell transplant. This TCR came from a child aged 2 to 10 with inherited bone marrow failure, due to receive a stem cell transplant. V usage is TRBV12-3 or TRBV12-4 and J usage is TRBJ2-2, with D possibly being TRBD1 (6 bases). For the CDR3, the DNA is TGTGCCAGCAGGAATGCCGGGACAACGAACACCGGGGAGCTGTTTTTT. It translates to CASRNAGTTNTGELFF.